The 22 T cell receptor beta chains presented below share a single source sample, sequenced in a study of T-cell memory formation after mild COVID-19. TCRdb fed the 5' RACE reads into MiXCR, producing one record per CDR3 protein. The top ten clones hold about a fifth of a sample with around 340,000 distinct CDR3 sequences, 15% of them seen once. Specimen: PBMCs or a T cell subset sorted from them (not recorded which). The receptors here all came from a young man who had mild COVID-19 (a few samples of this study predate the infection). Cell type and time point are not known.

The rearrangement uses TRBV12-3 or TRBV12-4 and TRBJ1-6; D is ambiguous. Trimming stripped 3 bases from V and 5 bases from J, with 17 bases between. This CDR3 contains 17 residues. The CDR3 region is CASSLGFKNENNSPLHF. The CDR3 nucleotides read TGTGCCAGCAGTTTGGGGTTCAAGAACGAGAATAATTCACCCCTCCACTTT.

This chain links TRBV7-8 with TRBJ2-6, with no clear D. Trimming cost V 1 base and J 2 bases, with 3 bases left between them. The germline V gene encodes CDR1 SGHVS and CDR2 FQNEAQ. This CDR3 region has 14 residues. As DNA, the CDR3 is TGTGCCAGCAGCTTAGATACTGGGGCCAACGTCCTGACTTTC. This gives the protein CASSLDTGANVLTF.

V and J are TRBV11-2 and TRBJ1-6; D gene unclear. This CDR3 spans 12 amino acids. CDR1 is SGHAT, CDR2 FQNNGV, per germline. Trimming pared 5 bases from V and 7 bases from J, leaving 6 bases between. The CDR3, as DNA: TGTGCCAGCAGCCTGAAGAATTCACCCCTCCACTTT. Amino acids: CASSLKNSPLHF.

The CDR3: CASSEARASTDTQYF. DNA of the CDR3: TGTGCCAGCAGCGAGGCTCGGGCCTCCACAGATACGCAGTATTTT. V gene TRBV9 combines with J gene TRBJ2-3, with D unclear. Germline V CDR1 and CDR2: SGDLS, YYNGEE. The CDR3 sequence is 15 residues long. Deletions cut 3 bases from V and 2 bases from J, with 13 bases between.

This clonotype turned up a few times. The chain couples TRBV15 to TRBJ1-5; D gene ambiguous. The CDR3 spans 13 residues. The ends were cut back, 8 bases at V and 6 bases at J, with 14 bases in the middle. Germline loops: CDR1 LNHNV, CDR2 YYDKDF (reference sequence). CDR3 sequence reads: CATSRGTGQPQHF. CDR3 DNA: TGTGCCACCTCTCGTGGAACGGGTCAGCCCCAGCATTTT.

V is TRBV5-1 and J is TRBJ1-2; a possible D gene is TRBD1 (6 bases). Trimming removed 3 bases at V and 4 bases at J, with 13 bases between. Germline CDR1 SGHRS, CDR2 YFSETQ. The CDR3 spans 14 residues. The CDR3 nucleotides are TGCGCCAGCAGCTCAGGCGGACAGACCTATGGCTACACCTTC. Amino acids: CASSSGGQTYGYTF. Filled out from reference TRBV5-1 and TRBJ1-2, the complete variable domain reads KAGVTQTPRYLIKTRGQQVTLSCSPISGHRSVSWYQQTPGQGLQFLFEYFSETQRNKGNFPGRFSGRQFSNSRSEMNVSTLELGDSALYLCASSSGGQTYGYTFGSGTRLTVV.

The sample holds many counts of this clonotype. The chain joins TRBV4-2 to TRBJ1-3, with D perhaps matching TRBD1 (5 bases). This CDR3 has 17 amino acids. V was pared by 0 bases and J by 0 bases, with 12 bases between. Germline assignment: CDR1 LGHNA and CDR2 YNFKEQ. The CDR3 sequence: CASSQDMGDSSGNTIYF. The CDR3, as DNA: TGTGCCAGCAGCCAAGATATGGGGGATAGCTCTGGAAACACCATATATTTT.

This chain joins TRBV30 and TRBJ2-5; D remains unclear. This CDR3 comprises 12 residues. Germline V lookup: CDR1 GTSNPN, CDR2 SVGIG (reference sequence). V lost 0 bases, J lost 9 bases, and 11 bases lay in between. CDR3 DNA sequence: TGTGCCTGGAGTGTACTTCGGGTTCCCCAGTACTTC. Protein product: CAWSVLRVPQYF.

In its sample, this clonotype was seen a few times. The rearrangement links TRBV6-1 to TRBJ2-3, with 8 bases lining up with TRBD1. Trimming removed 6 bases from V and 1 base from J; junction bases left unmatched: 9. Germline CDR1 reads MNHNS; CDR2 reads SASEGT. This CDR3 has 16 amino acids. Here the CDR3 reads CASRQGARVGTDTQYF. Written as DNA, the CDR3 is TGTGCCAGCAGGCAGGGGGCGCGGGTCGGCACAGATACGCAGTATTTT.

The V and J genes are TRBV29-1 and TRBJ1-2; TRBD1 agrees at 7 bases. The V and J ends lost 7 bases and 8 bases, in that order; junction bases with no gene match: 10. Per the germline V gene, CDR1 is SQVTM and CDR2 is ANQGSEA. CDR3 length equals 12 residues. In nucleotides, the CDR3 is TGCAGCGGAATACAGGGGACGGGCGGCTACACCTTC. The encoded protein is CSGIQGTGGYTF.

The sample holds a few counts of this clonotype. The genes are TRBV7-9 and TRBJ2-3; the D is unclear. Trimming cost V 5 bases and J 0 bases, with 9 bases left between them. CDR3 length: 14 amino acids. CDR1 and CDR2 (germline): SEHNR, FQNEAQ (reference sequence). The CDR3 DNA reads TGTGCCAGCAGCAACAGTTATAGCACAGATACGCAGTATTTT. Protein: CASSNSYSTDTQYF. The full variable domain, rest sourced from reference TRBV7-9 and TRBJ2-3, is DTGVSQNPRHKITKRGQNVTFRCDPISEHNRLYWYRQTLGQGPEFLTYFQNEAQLEKSRLLSDRFSAERPKGSFSTLEIQRTEQGDSAMYLCASSNSYSTDTQYFGPGTRLTVL.

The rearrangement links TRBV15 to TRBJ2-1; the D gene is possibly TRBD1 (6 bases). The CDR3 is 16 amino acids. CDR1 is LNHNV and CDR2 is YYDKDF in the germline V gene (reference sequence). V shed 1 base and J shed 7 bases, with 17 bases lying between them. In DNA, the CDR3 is TGTGCCACCAGCAGAGTACTTACTACGAGGGGGAATGAGCAGTTCTTC. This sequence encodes CATSRVLTTRGNEQFF.

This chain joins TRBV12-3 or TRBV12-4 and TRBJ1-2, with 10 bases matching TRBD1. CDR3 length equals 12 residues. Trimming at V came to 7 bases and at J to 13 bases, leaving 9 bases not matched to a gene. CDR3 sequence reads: CASTLDRGSVTF. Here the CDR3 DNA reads TGTGCCAGCACCCTGGACAGGGGGTCGGTCACCTTC.

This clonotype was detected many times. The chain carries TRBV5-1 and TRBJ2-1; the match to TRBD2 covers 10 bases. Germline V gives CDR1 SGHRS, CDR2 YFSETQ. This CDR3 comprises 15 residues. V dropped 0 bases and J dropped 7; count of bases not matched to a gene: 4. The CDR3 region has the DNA TGCGCCAGCAGCTTGGATCCTAGCGGGGGTAATGAGCAGTTCTTC. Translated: CASSLDPSGGNEQFF. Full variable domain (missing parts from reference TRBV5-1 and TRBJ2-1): KAGVTQTPRYLIKTRGQQVTLSCSPISGHRSVSWYQQTPGQGLQFLFEYFSETQRNKGNFPGRFSGRQFSNSRSEMNVSTLELGDSALYLCASSLDPSGGNEQFFGPGTRLTVL.

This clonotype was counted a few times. The CDR3 nucleotides are TGCGCCAGCAGTTCTGACGACGCGGGACATCTCTTCTTT. Translated: CASSSDDAGHLFF. The genes are TRBV5-1 and TRBJ1-1, with D tentatively TRBD1 (6 bases). CDR3 length: 13 amino acids. V dropped 5 bases and J dropped 14 bases, with 22 bases sitting between them. CDR1 is SGHRS and CDR2 is YFSETQ in the germline V gene. Full variable domain (remainder filled in from reference TRBV5-1 and TRBJ1-1): KAGVTQTPRYLIKTRGQQVTLSCSPISGHRSVSWYQQTPGQGLQFLFEYFSETQRNKGNFPGRFSGRQFSNSRSEMNVSTLELGDSALYLCASSSDDAGHLFFGQGTRLTVV.

CDR3 bases: TGTGCCAGCAGCTCGGTGACCGGGACTAGCGACACAGATACGCAGTATTTT. This codes for CASSSVTGTSDTDTQYF. The genes are TRBV7-2 and TRBJ2-3, with 10 bases aligning to TRBD2. This CDR3 region has 17 residues. Looked up from germline, CDR1 is SGHTA and CDR2 is FQGNSA. Trimming at V came to 4 bases and at J to 2 bases, leaving 9 bases not matched to a gene.

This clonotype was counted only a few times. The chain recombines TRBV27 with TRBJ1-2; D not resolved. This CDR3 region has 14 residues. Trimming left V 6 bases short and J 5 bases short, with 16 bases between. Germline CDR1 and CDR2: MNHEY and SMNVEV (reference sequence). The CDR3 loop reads CASRRNSPAYGYTF. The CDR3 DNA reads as TGTGCCAGCAGACGCAACTCCCCGGCGTATGGCTACACCTTC.

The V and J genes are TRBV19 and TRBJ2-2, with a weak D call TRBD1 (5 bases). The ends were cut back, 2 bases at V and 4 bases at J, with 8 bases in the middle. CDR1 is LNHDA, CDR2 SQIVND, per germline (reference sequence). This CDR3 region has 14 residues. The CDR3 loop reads CASSIRQGTGELFF. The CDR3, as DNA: TGTGCCAGTAGTATACGGCAGGGCACCGGGGAGCTGTTTTTT.

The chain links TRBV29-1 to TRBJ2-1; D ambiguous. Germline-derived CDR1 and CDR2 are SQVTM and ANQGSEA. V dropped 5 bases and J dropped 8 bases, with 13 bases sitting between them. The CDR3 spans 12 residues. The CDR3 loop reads CSVPTRADEQFF. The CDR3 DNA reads TGCAGCGTTCCGACCCGGGCCGATGAGCAGTTCTTC.

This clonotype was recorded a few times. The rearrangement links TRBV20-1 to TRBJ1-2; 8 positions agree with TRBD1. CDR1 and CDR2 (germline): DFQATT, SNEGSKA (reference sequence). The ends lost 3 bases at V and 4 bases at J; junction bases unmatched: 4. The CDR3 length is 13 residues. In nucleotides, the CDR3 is TGCAGTGCTAGCCTTCAGGGGGCCTATGGCTACACCTTC. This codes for CSASLQGAYGYTF.

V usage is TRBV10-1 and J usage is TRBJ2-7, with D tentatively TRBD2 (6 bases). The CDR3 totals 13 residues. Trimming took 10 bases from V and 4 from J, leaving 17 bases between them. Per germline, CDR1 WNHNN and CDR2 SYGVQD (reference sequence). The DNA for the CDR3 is TGCGCCATCTTGACTAGAGGCCCGTACGAGCAGTACTTC. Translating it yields CAILTRGPYEQYF.

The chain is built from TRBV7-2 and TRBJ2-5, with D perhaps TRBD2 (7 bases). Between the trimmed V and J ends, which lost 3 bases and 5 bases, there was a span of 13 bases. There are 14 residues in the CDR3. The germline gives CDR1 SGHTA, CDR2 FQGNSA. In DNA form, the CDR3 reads TGTGCCAGCAGCTTCGCGGGGGCGGGGGAGACCCAGTACTTC. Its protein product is CASSFAGAGETQYF.